The 10 T cell receptor beta chains below all came from one sample that was sequenced in a study of shared clonotypes between healthy human individuals. Some clones are missing from TCRdb's copy, which holds only in-frame ones; the method was immunoSEQ multiplex PCR. The sample includes about 520,000 clones, about 78% of them seen just once. Sequenced: PBMCs. The origin of the receptors is a woman aged 40 to 49 in good health. Some clones in this sample may be carry-over from other donors' samples.

The chain combines TRBV5-6 with TRBJ2-3, with TRBD1 matching over 7 bases. CDR1 is SGHDT and CDR2 is YYEEEE in the germline V gene. Trimming at V came to 0 bases and at J to 3 bases, leaving 4 bases not matched to a gene. The CDR3 loop spans 15 amino acids. DNA for the CDR3: TGTGCCAGCAGCTTGGACAGGGGACAAACAGATACGCAGTATTTT. The encoded protein is CASSLDRGQTDTQYF.

This clone was found many times. The chain combines TRBV6-5 with TRBJ2-7; D not certain. Germline-derived CDR1 and CDR2 are MNHEY and SVGAGI. This CDR3 spans 13 amino acids. V was cut by 2 bases and J by 7 bases, with 12 bases left in between. The CDR3 region is CASSYQRDTEQYF. The CDR3 nucleotides read TGTGCCAGCAGTTACCAACGTGATACGGAGCAGTACTTC.

The chain couples TRBV11-2 to TRBJ2-7, with 8 bases fitting TRBD1. Germline V gives CDR1 SGHAT, CDR2 FQNNGV. J lost 7 bases, V lost 4 bases, and 18 bases had no gene match. This CDR3 has 17 residues. In DNA form, the CDR3 reads TGTGCCAGCAGCTCGGGCGGGCAGGGGGCCCTCTTAGAGGAGCAGTACTTC. The encoded protein is CASSSGGQGALLEEQYF.

This chain links TRBV5-1 with TRBJ1-2, with D possibly TRBD1 on 5 matching bases. Per germline, CDR1 SGHRS and CDR2 YFSETQ. This CDR3 comprises 14 residues. V lost 1 base and J lost 4, with 11 bases in between. CDR3 sequence: CASSLRGGPYGYTF. The DNA of the CDR3 is TGCGCCAGCAGCTTGCGGGGCGGCCCCTATGGCTACACCTTC.

V and J are TRBV7-2 and TRBJ2-2, with 9 bases identical to TRBD2. Germline V gene lookup returns CDR1 SGHTA and CDR2 FQGNSA. The CDR3 spans 14 residues. V shed 5 bases and J 4 bases; nucleotides not matched to a gene: 2. DNA of the CDR3: TGTGCCAGCAGCCAAGCGGGGGGCACCGGGGAGCTGTTTTTT. It translates to CASSQAGGTGELFF.

The chain uses TRBV4-2 and TRBJ2-2; tentatively, D is TRBD2 (5 bases). Germline V gene data show CDR1 as LGHNA and CDR2 as YNFKEQ. The V end was cut by 0 bases, the J end by 1 base, with 9 bases between. The CDR3 is made up of 16 amino acids. This chain's CDR3 is CASSQDGGGNTGELFF. The DNA of the CDR3 is TGTGCCAGCAGCCAAGATGGAGGAGGGAACACCGGGGAGCTGTTTTTT.

The rearrangement joins TRBV5-4 to TRBJ2-5; D is unresolved. The V gene's germline CDR1 is SGHNT and CDR2 YYREEE (reference sequence). Trimming removed 0 bases from V and 5 bases from J, with 8 bases in between. The CDR3 spans 13 residues. The CDR3 loop reads CASSLAGSETQYF. As DNA, the CDR3 is TGTGCCAGCAGCTTGGCTGGGTCGGAGACCCAGTACTTC.

This clone has just one count. A far larger clone is off by one base, so a read error is likely. V is TRBV25-1 and J is TRBJ2-2; perhaps TRBD1 as D (7 bases). The CDR3 covers 14 residues. Germline V CDR1 and CDR2: MGHDK, SYGVNS. In nucleotides, the CDR3 is TGTGCCAGCAGTGAATATGAGGGGGCCGGGGGGCTGTTTTTT. It yields the protein CASSEYEGAGGLFF.

This chain joins TRBV5-1 and TRBJ1-1; TRBD1 agrees at 7 bases. With V trimmed by 3 bases and J by 4 bases, 6 bases remained unmatched. Looked up from germline, CDR1 is SGHRS and CDR2 is YFSETQ. This CDR3 region has 14 residues. CDR3 protein: CASSYRGLSTEAFF. The CDR3 bases are TGCGCCAGCAGCTACAGGGGATTGAGCACTGAAGCTTTCTTT.

The rearrangement joins TRBV27 to TRBJ2-5, with 15 bases fitting TRBD2. V shed 4 bases and J 1 base; nucleotides not matched to a gene: 4. Germline CDR1 reads MNHEY; CDR2 reads SMNVEV (reference sequence). The CDR3 contains 17 residues. The CDR3 DNA follows: TGTGCCAGCAGTTGGACTAGCGGGGGGGCGGGCCAAGAGACCCAGTACTTC. Its translation: CASSWTSGGAGQETQYF.